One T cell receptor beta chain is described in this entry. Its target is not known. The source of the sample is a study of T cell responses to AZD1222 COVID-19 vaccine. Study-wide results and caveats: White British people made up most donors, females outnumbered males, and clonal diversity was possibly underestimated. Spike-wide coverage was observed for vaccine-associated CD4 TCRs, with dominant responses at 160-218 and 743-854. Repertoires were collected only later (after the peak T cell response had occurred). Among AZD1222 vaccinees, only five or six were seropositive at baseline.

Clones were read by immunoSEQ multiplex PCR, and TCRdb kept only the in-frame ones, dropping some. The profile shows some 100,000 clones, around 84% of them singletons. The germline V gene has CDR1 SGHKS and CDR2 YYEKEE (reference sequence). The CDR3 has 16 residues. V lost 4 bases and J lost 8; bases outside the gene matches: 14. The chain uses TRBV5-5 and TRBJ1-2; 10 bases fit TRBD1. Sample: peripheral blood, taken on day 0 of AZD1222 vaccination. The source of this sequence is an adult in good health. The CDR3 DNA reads TGTGCCAGCAGCGTCGGTCTGGGACAGGGGAGTCGGGGCTACACCTTC. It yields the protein CASSVGLGQGSRGYTF. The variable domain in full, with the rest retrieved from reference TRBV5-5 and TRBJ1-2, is DAGVTQSPTHLIKTRGQQVTLRCSPISGHKSVSWYQQVLGQGPQFIFQYYEKEERGRGNFPDRFSARQFPNYSSELNVNALLLGDSALYLCASSVGLGQGSRGYTFGSGTRLTVV.